The following is a TCR beta chain sequence with its context. Its antigen is as yet unknown. These data are taken from a study of CD8+CD57+ T cells in acquired aplastic anemia. Study results and caveats: Patient and control CD8+ Simpson's diversity was not significantly different.

Losses at the gene ends were 5 bases for V and 5 bases for J; bases not matched to a gene: 8. Germline loops: CDR1 DFQATT, CDR2 SNEGSKA (reference sequence). The CDR3 contains 15 residues. TCR beta VDJ and CDR3 were profiled, and genomic DNA was the template. TCRdb independently ran MiXCR on the reads; one entry per CDR3 protein. The repertoire includes 150,000 to 200,000 distinct CDR3 sequences, roughly 43% of them detected once, and about 2.6% sits in the top ten. For sequencing, patients were chosen who had shown expansion of CD8+CD57+ cells by flow cytometry. The source material was sorted CD4+, CD8+, or CD8+CD57+ T cells (not recorded which) from PBMCs. The source of this sequence is a human donor with aplastic anemia. The chain recombines TRBV20-1 with TRBJ2-5; 13 bases line up with TRBD2. The CDR3 nucleotides are TGCAGTGCTCTTGGACTAGCGGGGGAGGGGGAGACCCAGTACTTC. The encoded protein is CSALGLAGEGETQYF.